The present entry profiles one TCR beta chain with its context. The data stem from a study of OX40 agonist ivuxolimab in advanced cancers. Data came from immunoSEQ multiplex PCR; TCRdb stores just in-frame clones and leaves some out. The sample has approximately 70,000 clones, almost 85% seen once. The CDR3 is made up of 15 amino acids. With V trimmed by 0 bases and J by 1 base, 3 bases remained unmatched. Germline V gene sequence: CDR1 SGDLS, CDR2 YYNGEE. The rearrangement uses TRBV9 and TRBJ2-7; 8 nucleotides match TRBD1. This clonotype originated in an adult with an advanced solid tumor such as melanoma, head and neck, liver or kidney cancer. The starting material was CD4+ or CD8+ T cells sorted from blood, obtained in a trial of the OX40 agonist ivuxolimab. The CDR3 DNA is TGTGCCAGCAGCGTAGCCGGACAGGGTTCCTACGAGCAGTACTTC. This encodes CASSVAGQGSYEQYF.